This TCR beta chain comes out of a study of control samples from healthy donors and cancer patients. The protocol was immunoSEQ multiplex PCR, while the TCRdb copy is restricted to in-frame clones and leaves out a portion. The sample shows approximately 140,000 clones, around 94% of them seen only once. CDR1 is SGHRS, CDR2 YFSETQ, per germline. V lost 3 bases to trimming and J lost 0 bases; unmatched junction nucleotides: 6. The CDR3 loop spans 16 amino acids. The specimen was blood. The chain is built from TRBV5-1 and TRBJ1-1, with 9 bases matching TRBD1. The source of this sequence is a man between 35 and 55 years old in good health. The DNA of the CDR3 is TGCGCCAGCAGCTCCGGGACAGGGCCTATGAACACTGAAGCTTTCTTT. As protein: CASSSGTGPMNTEAFF.